The 27 T cell receptor beta chains below come from one sample, sequenced in a study of blood T cell repertoires in COVID-19. Method: immunoSEQ multiplex PCR; TCRdb's copy keeps in-frame clones and lacks some. The table has some 70,000 clones, approximately 88% seen once; the top ten hold 5.5% to 7%. Material for sequencing was peripheral blood. These receptors all stem from a woman aged 70 to 79 with acute or convalescent COVID-19.

The chain employs TRBV24-1 and TRBJ1-4; TRBD1 is a possible D gene (5 bases). CDR1 and CDR2 from the germline V gene are KGHDR and SFDVKD. The V end was cut by 2 bases, the J end by 7 bases, with 13 bases between. The CDR3 covers 15 residues. CDR3 sequence (DNA): TGTGCCACCAGTGATTCAAAGGGGTGGAGTGAAAAACTGTTTTTT. Translating it yields CATSDSKGWSEKLFF.

J is TRBJ1-1 and V is TRBV6-6; tentative D call: TRBD1 (5 bases). The CDR3 loop spans 14 amino acids. Deletions cut 7 bases from V and 1 base from J, with 13 bases between. Per the germline V gene, CDR1 is MNHNY and CDR2 is SVGAGI (reference sequence). This chain's CDR3 is CASIKGSENTEAFF. DNA for the CDR3: TGTGCCAGCATTAAGGGGTCGGAGAACACTGAAGCTTTCTTT.

The chain uses TRBV9 and TRBJ2-1; 11 positions match TRBD2. The CDR3 contains 16 residues. The germline V gene has CDR1 SGDLS and CDR2 YYNGEE. V was clipped by 0 bases and J by 6 bases; unmatched bases: 5. The CDR3 is CASSVVLAGALNEQFF. The CDR3 DNA reads TGTGCCAGCAGCGTAGTACTAGCGGGAGCCCTCAATGAGCAGTTCTTC. Full variable domain (remainder filled in from reference TRBV9 and TRBJ2-1): DSGVTQTPKHLITATGQRVTLRCSPRSGDLSVYWYQQSLDQGLQFLIQYYNGEERAKGNILERFSAQQFPDLHSELNLSSLELGDSALYFCASSVVLAGALNEQFFGPGTRLTVL.

V is TRBV19 and J is TRBJ1-3; TRBD1 might be the D (5 bases). Looked up from germline, CDR1 is LNHDA and CDR2 is SQIVND (reference sequence). Trimming took 7 bases from V and 0 from J, leaving 13 bases between them. This CDR3 comprises 15 residues. The CDR3 reads CASTRDWSSGNTIYF. Written as DNA, the CDR3 is TGTGCCAGTACCCGGGACTGGAGCTCTGGAAACACCATATATTTT.

The chain is built from TRBV18 and TRBJ2-3; tentatively, D is TRBD1 (5 bases). This CDR3 comprises 16 residues. The germline V gene encodes CDR1 KGHSH and CDR2 LQKENI. V lost 3 bases, J lost 0 bases, and 13 bases lay in between. The CDR3 reads CASSPFSQGSTDTQYF. The CDR3 bases are TGTGCCAGCTCACCGTTTTCGCAGGGAAGCACAGATACGCAGTATTTT.

With regard to this clone: One end of the junction is discordant with germline, which a read error may explain. At the DNA level, this CDR3 is encoded by other sequences in the same sample as well. The chain joins TRBV13 to TRBJ1-2, with 7 bases lining up with TRBD1. CDR1 is PRHDT, CDR2 FYEKMQ, per germline (reference sequence). The CDR3 runs to 14 residues. CDR3 protein: CASSSVTGNYGYTF. Here the CDR3 DNA reads TGCGCCAGCAGCTCCGTGACAGGGAACTATGGCTACACCTTC.

This rearrangement joins TRBV28 to TRBJ1-1; weak D call: TRBD1 (5 bases). The CDR3 sequence is 12 residues long. V was shortened by 3 bases and J by 13 bases, with 15 bases between the two germline ends. Germline V lookup: CDR1 MDHEN, CDR2 SYDVKM. CDR3 in amino acids: CASSFRTFQIFF. CDR3 in DNA: TGTGCCAGCAGTTTTAGGACATTCCAAATTTTCTTT.

The chain has TRBV28 and TRBJ1-2, with a tentative D call TRBD1 (6 bases). The germline V and J ends were trimmed by 3 bases and 5 bases, with 13 bases remaining between them. Germline V gene data show CDR1 as MDHEN and CDR2 as SYDVKM. This CDR3 has 14 residues. CDR3 residues: CASSFRGAEYGYTF. In DNA, the CDR3 is TGTGCCAGCAGTTTTCGGGGGGCTGAGTATGGCTACACCTTC.

The gene calls are TRBV18 and TRBJ1-4, with D possibly matching TRBD1 (5 bases). The germline V and J ends were trimmed by 4 bases and 5 bases, with 11 bases remaining between them. Germline CDR1 reads KGHSH; CDR2 reads LQKENI. CDR3 length: 14 residues. CDR3 loop: CASSRRRGNEKLFF. CDR3 nucleotide sequence: TGTGCCAGCTCACGAAGGCGGGGGAATGAAAAACTGTTTTTT.

The gene calls are TRBV11-3 and TRBJ2-3; the D is unclear. CDR1 is SGHNT and CDR2 is YENEEA in the germline V gene. V was trimmed by 5 bases and J by 0 bases, leaving 15 bases between them. The CDR3 has 16 amino acids. The CDR3 bases are TGTGCCAGCAGCCCTCGGGTTTCGCCTAGCACAGATACGCAGTATTTT. It yields the protein CASSPRVSPSTDTQYF. The full variable domain, with the rest looked up from reference TRBV11-3 and TRBJ2-3, is EAGVVQSPRYKIIEKKQPVAFWCNPISGHNTLYWYLQNLGQGPELLIRYENEEAVDDSQLPKDRFSAERLKGVDSTLKIQPAELGDSAVYLCASSPRVSPSTDTQYFGPGTRLTVL.

The chain carries TRBV7-9 and TRBJ2-5; 15 nucleotides line up with TRBD2. The length of the CDR3 is 17 residues. The V gene's germline CDR1 is SEHNR and CDR2 FQNEAQ (reference sequence). V gave up 1 base and J gave up 5 bases; unmatched junction bases: 5. CDR3 nucleotides: TGTGCCAGCAGCTTAGGGACTAGCGGGAGGGCCGTGGAGACCCAGTACTTC. It is translated as CASSLGTSGRAVETQYF.

The chain uses TRBV3-1 (or the pseudogene TRBV3-2) and TRBJ2-7; no definite D call. The length of the CDR3 is 12 residues. The germline gives CDR1 LGHDT, CDR2 YNNKEL (reference sequence). Trimming took off 4 bases at V and 6 bases at J, with 10 bases between the two ends. Here the CDR3 DNA reads TGTGCCAGCAGCCTCTTGAGTGGCGAGCAGTACTTC. This gives the protein CASSLLSGEQYF.

The sample holds one count of this clone. The chain uses TRBV10-3 and TRBJ1-2; TRBD1 matches at 11 bases. The CDR3 totals 12 residues. V dropped 10 bases and J dropped 8; count of bases not matched to a gene: 6. Germline assignment: CDR1 ENHRY and CDR2 SYGVKD. This chain's CDR3 is CATLGTGGGYTF. CDR3 in DNA: TGTGCCACCCTTGGGACAGGGGGAGGCTACACCTTC.

As regards this clone: Without the conserved terminal phenylalanine or tryptophan, this CDR3 likely stems from a read error. The DNA is left out, because the CDR3 cannot be placed on it with certainty; the CDR3 is given as TCRdb lists it. The chain couples TRBV27 to TRBJ1-1; TRBD1, the table's D call, was not compared with the DNA. Ends included, the CDR3 has 10 residues. Germline V CDR1 and CDR2: MNHEY, SMNVEV (reference sequence). CDR3: CASSLDRVWR.

The V gene is TRBV5-6, the J gene TRBJ2-2, with 7 nucleotides matching TRBD1. The CDR3 is 15 residues long. In germline, CDR1 is SGHDT, CDR2 YYEEEE. Trimming removed 4 bases from V and 5 bases from J; junction bases left unmatched: 8. The CDR3 bases are TGTGCCAGCAGCGCCGGGACAGTTATGACCGGGGAGCTGTTTTTT. The encoded protein is CASSAGTVMTGELFF.

The gene calls are TRBV3-1 (or the pseudogene TRBV3-2) and TRBJ2-1; 8 bases are a match to TRBD2. Germline V gives CDR1 LGHDT, CDR2 YNNKEL (reference sequence). J was trimmed by 5 bases and V by 6 bases; bases with no gene match: 6. The CDR3 runs 14 residues. CDR3 nucleotide sequence: TGTGCCAGCAGTCGTAGCGGGGCAGACAATGAGCAGTTCTTC. Amino acid sequence: CASSRSGADNEQFF.

This clone appeared a single time. The chain recombines TRBV9 with TRBJ2-1; 8 nucleotides agree with TRBD1. Per the germline V gene, CDR1 is SGDLS and CDR2 is YYNGEE. V was clipped by 3 bases and J by 9 bases; unmatched bases: 8. The CDR3 consists of 14 residues. The CDR3 region has the DNA TGTGCCAGCAGCGAGGACAGGGACCACGGTGAGCAGTTCTTC. Residues: CASSEDRDHGEQFF.

The chain links TRBV13 to TRBJ1-5; no clear D. The germline V gene has CDR1 PRHDT and CDR2 FYEKMQ (reference sequence). Trimming pared 0 bases from V and 3 bases from J, leaving 9 bases between. The CDR3 totals 15 residues. The CDR3 here is CASSLGRSFNQPQHF. The CDR3 nucleotides are TGTGCCAGCAGCTTAGGCCGGTCCTTCAATCAGCCCCAGCATTTT.

The chain combines TRBV12-3 or TRBV12-4 with TRBJ2-7, with D tentatively TRBD1 (6 bases). Trimming stripped 4 bases from V and 3 bases from J, with 10 bases between. The CDR3 has 13 amino acids. The CDR3, as DNA: TGTGCCAGCAGTTCCGGGACACTCTACGAGCAGTACTTC. It codes for CASSSGTLYEQYF.

This chain connects TRBV6-1 to TRBJ1-5; 7 bases align to TRBD1. Trimming at V came to 6 bases and at J to 6 bases, leaving 11 bases not matched to a gene. Per germline, CDR1 MNHNS and CDR2 SASEGT. This CDR3 spans 15 amino acids. The CDR3 protein is CASSLGQASVQPQHF. CDR3 nucleotide sequence: TGTGCCAGCAGCCTTGGACAGGCGTCTGTTCAGCCCCAGCATTTT.

The CDR3 loop is CASSPGSGGADEQFF. In nucleotides, the CDR3 is TGTGCCAGCAGCCCGGGTAGCGGGGGGGCCGATGAGCAGTTCTTC. The rearrangement uses TRBV9 and TRBJ2-1, with 11 bases fitting TRBD2. Germline CDR1 and CDR2: SGDLS and YYNGEE. The CDR3 totals 15 residues. V trimming: 4 bases; J trimming: 8 bases; junction bases outside the gene matches: 8.

This sequence joins TRBV7-9 and TRBJ1-2, with D hard to call. Germline CDR1 SEHNR, CDR2 FQNEAQ (reference sequence). The V end was cut by 5 bases, the J end by 6 bases, with 13 bases between. The CDR3 is 13 residues long. The DNA of the CDR3 is TGTGCCAGCAGCGCGGGCCCACCACATGGCTACACCTTC. Translation: CASSAGPPHGYTF.

J is TRBJ1-1 and V is TRBV7-2; D possibly corresponds to TRBD1 (5 bases). The V gene's germline CDR1 is SGHTA and CDR2 FQGNSA. This CDR3 is built from 14 residues. V dropped 2 bases and J dropped 3 bases, with 10 bases sitting between them. CDR3 protein: CASSLIGVDTEAFF. In nucleotides, the CDR3 is TGTGCCAGCAGCTTAATAGGGGTTGACACTGAAGCTTTCTTT. The variable domain in full, completed from reference TRBV7-2 and TRBJ1-1, reads GAGVSQSPSNKVTEKGKDVELRCDPISGHTALYWYRQSLGQGLEFLIYFQGNSAPDKSGLPSDRFSAERTGGSVSTLTIQRTQQEDSAVYLCASSLIGVDTEAFFGQGTRLTVV.

This sequence joins TRBV7-2 and TRBJ1-1; weak D call: TRBD1 (6 bases). This CDR3 comprises 14 residues. Germline CDR1 reads SGHTA; CDR2 reads FQGNSA. V was shortened by 3 bases and J by 1 base, with 9 bases between the two germline ends. The CDR3 DNA is TGTGCCAGCAGCTTCGGACAGCCGAACACTGAAGCTTTCTTT. Protein sequence: CASSFGQPNTEAFF.

The rearrangement joins TRBV28 to TRBJ2-5; D uncertain. The CDR3 length is 12 residues. V was trimmed by 3 bases and J by 7 bases, leaving 9 bases between them. CDR1 is MDHEN, CDR2 SYDVKM, per germline. The DNA of the CDR3 is TGTGCCAGCAGTTTTAACTTCGGGACCCAGTACTTC. This codes for CASSFNFGTQYF.

This clone was detected once. The chain combines TRBV4-2 with TRBJ2-3; 11 positions agree with TRBD2. With V trimmed by 0 bases and J by 1 base, 6 bases remained unmatched. Germline assignment: CDR1 LGHNA and CDR2 YNFKEQ. The CDR3 has 18 residues. The CDR3 DNA follows: TGTGCCAGCAGCCAAGATCCCCCGACTAGCGGGGGCACAGATACGCAGTATTTT. Translating it yields CASSQDPPTSGGTDTQYF.

This chain uses TRBV7-2 with TRBJ2-7; weak D call: TRBD2 (5 bases). Germline V gene sequence: CDR1 SGHTA, CDR2 FQGNSA. The CDR3 contains 14 residues. The V gene lost 5 bases and the J gene lost 3 bases, with 14 bases spanning the gap. The CDR3 region is CASSPTASFYEQYF. CDR3 DNA sequence: TGTGCCAGCAGCCCAACCGCTAGCTTCTACGAGCAGTACTTC. Full variable domain (rest looked up from reference TRBV7-2 and TRBJ2-7): GAGVSQSPSNKVTEKGKDVELRCDPISGHTALYWYRQSLGQGLEFLIYFQGNSAPDKSGLPSDRFSAERTGGSVSTLTIQRTQQEDSAVYLCASSPTASFYEQYFGPGTRLTVT.